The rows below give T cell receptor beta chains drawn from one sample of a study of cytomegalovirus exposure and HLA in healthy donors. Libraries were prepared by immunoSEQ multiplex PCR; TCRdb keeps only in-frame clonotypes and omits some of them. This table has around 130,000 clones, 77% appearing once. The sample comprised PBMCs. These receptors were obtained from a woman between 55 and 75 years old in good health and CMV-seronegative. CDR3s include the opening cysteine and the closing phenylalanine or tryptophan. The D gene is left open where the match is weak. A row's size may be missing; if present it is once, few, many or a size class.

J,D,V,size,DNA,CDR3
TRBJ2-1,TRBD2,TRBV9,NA,TGTGCCAGCAGCGTAGCTAGCGGGGGGGGAAATGAGCAGTTCTTC,CASSVASGGGNEQFF
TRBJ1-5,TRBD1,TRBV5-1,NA,TGCGCCAGCAGCTTGGGAGACAGGGGAGGCAATCAGCCCCAGCATTTT,CASSLGDRGGNQPQHF
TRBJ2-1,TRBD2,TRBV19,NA,TGTGCCAGTAGTGGACGGCGTGAGGGCGGGGGGCTCTACAATGAGCAGTTCTTC,CASSGRREGGGLYNEQFF
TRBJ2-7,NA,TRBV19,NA,TGTGCCAGTAGTTTCTTACAGGGAGCCGAGCAGTACTTC,CASSFLQGAEQYF
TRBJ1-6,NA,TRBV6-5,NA,TGTGCCAGCAGACCACAGGGATATAATTCACCCCTCCACTTT,CASRPQGYNSPLHF
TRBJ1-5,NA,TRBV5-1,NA,TGCGCCAGCAGCTTGCTGTCGGGGAATCAGCCCCAGCATTTT,CASSLLSGNQPQHF
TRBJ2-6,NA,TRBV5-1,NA,TGCGCCAGCAGCTTGTGGATGGGGCGCTTCTCTGGGGCCAACGTCCTGACTTTC,CASSLWMGRFSGANVLTF
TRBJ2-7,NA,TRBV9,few,TGTGCCAGCAGCGTACACCCTCGGGCGACAGCGGGTGAGCAGTACTTC,CASSVHPRATAGEQYF
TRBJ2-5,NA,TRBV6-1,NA,TGTGCCAGCAGTGAAAGGGGTGGACGATGGACACAGGCCCAAGAGACCCAGTACTTC,CASSERGGRWTQAQETQYF
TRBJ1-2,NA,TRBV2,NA,TGTGCCAGCAGTGAAGGGCGGCTTAACTATGGCTACACCTTC,CASSEGRLNYGYTF
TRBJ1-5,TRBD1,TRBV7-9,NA,TGTGCCAGCAGCGGGAGTCAGGGGGCTAGCGGCAATCAGCCCCAGCATTTT,CASSGSQGASGNQPQHF
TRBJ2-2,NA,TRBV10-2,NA,TGCGCCAGCAGAGCCGGTGCGAACACCGGGGAGCTGTTTTTT,CASRAGANTGELFF
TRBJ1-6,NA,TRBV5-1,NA,TGCGCCAGCAGCTTCACAGGGATGGATTCACCCCTCCACTTT,CASSFTGMDSPLHF
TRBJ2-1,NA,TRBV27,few,TGTGCCAGCAGCCCCGGGGTTACCAACAATGAGCAGTTCTTC,CASSPGVTNNEQFF
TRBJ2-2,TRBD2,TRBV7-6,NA,TGTGCCAGCAGCTTAGTTTTTCCTAGCGGGAGGGACACCGGGGAGCTGTTTTTT,CASSLVFPSGRDTGELFF
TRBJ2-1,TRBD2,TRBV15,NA,TGTGCCACCAGCCAGAGGGGAGCGGGAGAGCAGTTCTTC,CATSQRGAGEQFF
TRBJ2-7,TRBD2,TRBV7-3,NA,TGTGCCAGCAGCCGCAGCGGGAGTGGGTCCTACGAGCAGTACTTC,CASSRSGSGSYEQYF